One and the same sample provided the 23 T cell receptor beta chains below, sequenced in a study of T cell responses to AZD1222 COVID-19 vaccine. Profiled with immunoSEQ multiplex PCR; TCRdb holds only in-frame clones, not every one. The sample yields under 200,000 clones, 85% to 95% seen once. Sequenced here: peripheral blood, sampled on day 0 of AZD1222 vaccination. These receptors were collected from an adult in good health.

The chain couples TRBV15 to TRBJ1-1; tentative D call: TRBD1 (5 bases). From germline, CDR1 is LNHNV and CDR2 YYDKDF (reference sequence). The CDR3 sequence is 14 residues long. V lost 0 bases to trimming and J lost 11 bases, with 16 bases between them. The CDR3 sequence: CATSRDQQAADAFF. In DNA, the CDR3 is TGTGCCACCAGCAGAGATCAACAGGCTGCGGATGCTTTCTTT.

The chain has TRBV7-3 and TRBJ2-1; tentatively, D is TRBD1 or TRBD2 (5 bases each). Germline CDR1 and CDR2: SGHTA and FQGTGA. V lost 6 bases and J lost 3, with 15 bases in between. CDR3 length: 15 amino acids. CDR3 DNA: TGTGCCAGCAGTCTACGGGGCGGGTTCTACAATGAGCAGTTCTTC. Protein sequence: CASSLRGGFYNEQFF.

The chain couples TRBV10-1 to TRBJ2-1; 13 positions match TRBD2. Per germline, CDR1 WNHNN and CDR2 SYGVQD (reference sequence). V was clipped by 4 bases and J by 7 bases; unmatched bases: 10. This CDR3 is 17 amino acids long. In DNA, the CDR3 is TGCGCCAGCAGTGGGGGACTAGCGGGGCGCGGGTCGAATGAGCAGTTCTTC. Translation gives CASSGGLAGRGSNEQFF.

CDR3 coding DNA: TGTGCCAGCAGCGTAGCACCCTCAAGCTCCTACGAGCAGTACTTC. This codes for CASSVAPSSSYEQYF. The gene calls are TRBV9 and TRBJ2-7, with unresolved D. V was clipped by 0 bases and J by 0 bases, with 10 bases between them. This CDR3 is built from 15 residues. Germline V gene lookup returns CDR1 SGDLS and CDR2 YYNGEE.

V is TRBV5-1 and J is TRBJ1-4, with D possibly being TRBD1 (6 bases). The CDR3 length is 15 residues. Trimming cost V 5 bases and J 8 bases, with 19 bases left between them. The V gene's germline CDR1 is SGHRS and CDR2 YFSETQ. The CDR3 DNA reads as TGCGCCAGCAGGGCAACAGGGTCGCTCAACGAAAAACTGTTTTTT. This sequence encodes CASRATGSLNEKLFF.

V is TRBV18 and J is TRBJ1-2; possibly TRBD1 for D (5 bases). V shed 1 base and J shed 2 bases, with 17 bases lying between them. The CDR3 runs 17 residues. The V gene's germline CDR1 is KGHSH and CDR2 LQKENI. CDR3 nucleotides: TGTGCCAGCTCACCACGGGGCGGGGGTATTACGAACTATGGCTACACCTTC. Protein sequence: CASSPRGGGITNYGYTF.

The chain is built from TRBV9 and TRBJ2-7, with 7 nucleotides matching TRBD1. CDR1 is SGDLS, CDR2 YYNGEE, per germline. The CDR3 consists of 9 residues. Here the CDR3 DNA reads TGTGAGGGGGCGTACGAGCAGTACTTC. Protein sequence: CEGAYEQYF.

The chain employs TRBV9 and TRBJ2-1; D is perhaps TRBD1 or TRBD2 (5 bases each). V was cut by 3 bases and J by 1 base, with 17 bases left in between. Germline CDR1 SGDLS, CDR2 YYNGEE. This CDR3 region has 17 residues. The chain's CDR3 is CASSEGTRRSSYNEQFF. For the CDR3, the DNA is TGTGCCAGCAGCGAAGGGACCCGCCGATCATCCTACAATGAGCAGTTCTTC.

This rearrangement joins TRBV5-4 to TRBJ2-2, with 8 bases matching TRBD1. The CDR3 is made up of 15 amino acids. Germline V gene data show CDR1 as SGHNT and CDR2 as YYREEE (reference sequence). With 2 bases clipped from V and 0 bases from J, the junction kept 0 bases outside the gene matches. The CDR3 DNA sequence: TGTGCCAGCAGCTTACAGGGGGCGAACACCGGGGAGCTGTTTTTT. Encoded protein: CASSLQGANTGELFF. The whole variable domain, remainder taken from reference TRBV5-4 and TRBJ2-2, is ETGVTQSPTHLIKTRGQQVTLRCSSQSGHNTVSWYQQALGQGPQFIFQYYREEENGRGNFPPRFSGLQFPNYSSELNVNALELDDSALYLCASSLQGANTGELFFGEGSRLTVL.

This clone was counted once. This sequence joins TRBV27 and TRBJ2-3; TRBD2 might be the D (7 bases). The CDR3 totals 20 residues. The V and J ends lost 5 bases and 0 bases respectively, with 27 bases between them. Germline CDR1 is MNHEY and CDR2 is SMNVEV (reference sequence). CDR3 in DNA: TGTGCCAGCAGTCTAGGGGGGGGGCTAGGGGCAGGACCTAGCACAGATACGCAGTATTTT. It translates to CASSLGGGLGAGPSTDTQYF.

The rearrangement links TRBV19 to TRBJ2-7; no clear D. The V gene's germline CDR1 is LNHDA and CDR2 SQIVND (reference sequence). This CDR3 comprises 12 residues. Trimming took off 4 bases at V and 3 bases at J, with 7 bases between the two ends. The CDR3 loop is CASSTAGYEQYF. DNA for the CDR3: TGTGCCAGTAGTACCGCAGGCTACGAGCAGTACTTC. Variable domain in full (rest from reference TRBV19 and TRBJ2-7): DGGITQSPKYLFRKEGQNVTLSCEQNLNHDAMYWYRQDPGQGLRLIYYSQIVNDFQKGDIAEGYSVSREKKESFPLTVTSAQKNPTAFYLCASSTAGYEQYFGPGTRLTVT.

The chain uses TRBV5-1 and TRBJ1-2, with 8 bases that match TRBD1. The CDR3 extends over 15 amino acids. Germline CDR1 is SGHRS and CDR2 is YFSETQ. Losses at the gene ends were 0 bases for V and 4 bases for J; bases not matched to a gene: 5. CDR3 nucleotides: TGCGCCAGCAGCTTGGAAGTGACAGGGGCCTATGGCTACACCTTC. Translating gives CASSLEVTGAYGYTF.

The CDR3 nucleotides are TGTGCCAGCAGCCAACCGGGACTAGCGAGCTCCTACGAGCAGTACTTC. It encodes CASSQPGLASSYEQYF. This chain uses TRBV7-8 with TRBJ2-7; 10 nucleotides match TRBD2. The V gene's germline CDR1 is SGHVS and CDR2 FQNEAQ. The J segment lost 0 bases and the V segment lost 5 bases, leaving 7 bases of the junction unmatched. The CDR3 is 16 amino acids.

The chain has TRBV19 and TRBJ1-3; D may be TRBD1 (5 bases). Germline CDR1 is LNHDA and CDR2 is SQIVND (reference sequence). This CDR3 comprises 13 residues. Trimming took off 8 bases at V and 0 bases at J, with 8 bases between the two ends. For the CDR3, the DNA is TGTGCCAGTGCGGGACGCTCTGGAAACACCATATATTTT. It codes for CASAGRSGNTIYF.

This chain uses TRBV27 with TRBJ1-3; perhaps TRBD1 as D (5 bases). Trimming pared 2 bases from V and 8 bases from J, leaving 19 bases between. This CDR3 is built from 16 residues. Germline-derived CDR1 and CDR2 are MNHEY and SMNVEV (reference sequence). This CDR3 reads CASSLKGGARVYTIYF. DNA of the CDR3: TGTGCCAGCAGTTTAAAAGGTGGGGCGAGGGTGTACACCATATATTTT.

This clone was seen once. The V and J genes are TRBV6-1 and TRBJ1-2; the D is unclear. The germline V and J ends were trimmed by 2 bases and 2 bases, with 9 bases remaining between them. Germline V gene sequence: CDR1 MNHNS, CDR2 SASEGT. The CDR3 totals 14 residues. In DNA form, the CDR3 reads TGTGCCAGCAGTGAATGGGTCAGGAACTATGGCTACACCTTC. It specifies CASSEWVRNYGYTF.

V gene TRBV6-5 combines with J gene TRBJ1-1, with D unresolved. Trimming removed 2 bases at V and 2 bases at J, with 6 bases between. The CDR3 is 13 amino acids. Looked up from germline, CDR1 is MNHEY and CDR2 is SVGAGI. The CDR3 loop is CASSYGSNTEAFF. The CDR3 nucleotides read TGTGCCAGCAGTTACGGCAGTAACACTGAAGCTTTCTTT.

A single count supports this clone. The chain recombines TRBV3-1 (or the pseudogene TRBV3-2) with TRBJ1-5; D might be TRBD1 (6 bases). There are 14 residues in the CDR3. Germline assignment: CDR1 LGHDT and CDR2 YNNKEL (reference sequence). V was trimmed by 1 base and J by 6 bases, leaving 10 bases between them. The CDR3 here is CASSQVGGAQPQHF. For the CDR3, the DNA is TGTGCCAGCAGCCAAGTTGGGGGGGCTCAGCCCCAGCATTTT.

The gene calls are TRBV7-8 and TRBJ1-4; D call uncertain. CDR3 length: 15 amino acids. Germline loops: CDR1 SGHVS, CDR2 FQNEAQ. Trimming left V 1 base short and J 1 base short, with 7 bases between. CDR3 loop: CASSLGAVTNEKLFF. The CDR3 DNA sequence: TGTGCCAGCAGCTTAGGGGCAGTAACTAATGAAAAACTGTTTTTT. Together with reference TRBV7-8 and TRBJ1-4, the CDR3 gives the full variable domain: GAGVSQSPRYKVAKRGQDVALRCDPISGHVSLFWYQQALGQGPEFLTYFQNEAQLDKSGLPSDRFFAERPEGSVSTLKIQRTQQEDSAVYLCASSLGAVTNEKLFFGSGTQLSVL.

The V and J genes are TRBV7-3 and TRBJ2-5; no clear D gene. Germline V gene sequence: CDR1 SGHTA, CDR2 FQGTGA. Deletions cut 2 bases from V and 5 bases from J, with 9 bases between. This CDR3 has 13 amino acids. CDR3 loop: CASSLRPRETQYF. DNA of the CDR3: TGTGCCAGCAGCTTACGGCCCCGGGAGACCCAGTACTTC.

Here the CDR3 DNA reads TGTGCCAGCTCACCCCGGGGGCCGAACACCGGGGAGCTGTTTTTT. Translating gives CASSPRGPNTGELFF. The rearrangement uses TRBV18 and TRBJ2-2; possibly TRBD1 or TRBD2 for D (6 bases each). Germline-derived CDR1 and CDR2 are KGHSH and LQKENI. V lost 3 bases, J lost 0 bases, and 8 bases lay in between. The CDR3 covers 15 residues.

This clone has a single count. The chain carries TRBV7-2 and TRBJ2-7; 7 positions match TRBD1. Trimming took 5 bases from V and 4 from J; bases not matched to a gene: 2. The CDR3 spans 12 residues. The germline V gene has CDR1 SGHTA and CDR2 FQGNSA. CDR3 region: CASSRDRYEQYF. CDR3 coding DNA: TGTGCCAGCAGCCGGGACAGATACGAGCAGTACTTC.

The V gene is TRBV7-9, the J gene TRBJ2-7; no firm D call. The CDR3 contains 14 residues. Germline loops: CDR1 SEHNR, CDR2 FQNEAQ (reference sequence). V gave up 1 base and J gave up 2 bases, with 9 bases separating them. CDR3 sequence: CASSLESSPYEQYF. The CDR3 nucleotides are TGTGCCAGCAGCTTAGAGTCGTCTCCCTACGAGCAGTACTTC.